This T cell receptor (beta chain) was sequenced during a study of early T cells in non-severe SARS-CoV-2 infection. The wider study: Unsorted whole blood bulk RNA was sequenced, with unpaired chains.

Unique molecular identifiers were affixed to single, distinct cDNA molecules. TCRdb reprocessed the 5' RACE reads with MiXCR, giving one entry per CDR3 protein. There are some 66,000 distinct CDR3 sequences in the sample; approximately 9.2% occur only once, and approximately 3% lies in the top ten. This clonotype was detected ten times or more. This CDR3 is built from 13 residues. The trim removed 6 bases at V and 10 bases at J, leaving 6 bases unmatched. Germline V gives CDR1 LGHDT, CDR2 YNNKEL (reference sequence). The TCR was taken from an adult who was a healthcare worker with PCR-confirmed SARS-CoV-2 infection or an uninfected control (not recorded which). The sequencing input was whole blood. This chain joins TRBV3-1 and TRBJ2-1; TRBD2 aligns across 10 bases. CDR3 DNA: TGTGCCAGCAGTTCTACTAGCGGGAACGAGCAGTTCTTC. Translating gives CASSSTSGNEQFF.